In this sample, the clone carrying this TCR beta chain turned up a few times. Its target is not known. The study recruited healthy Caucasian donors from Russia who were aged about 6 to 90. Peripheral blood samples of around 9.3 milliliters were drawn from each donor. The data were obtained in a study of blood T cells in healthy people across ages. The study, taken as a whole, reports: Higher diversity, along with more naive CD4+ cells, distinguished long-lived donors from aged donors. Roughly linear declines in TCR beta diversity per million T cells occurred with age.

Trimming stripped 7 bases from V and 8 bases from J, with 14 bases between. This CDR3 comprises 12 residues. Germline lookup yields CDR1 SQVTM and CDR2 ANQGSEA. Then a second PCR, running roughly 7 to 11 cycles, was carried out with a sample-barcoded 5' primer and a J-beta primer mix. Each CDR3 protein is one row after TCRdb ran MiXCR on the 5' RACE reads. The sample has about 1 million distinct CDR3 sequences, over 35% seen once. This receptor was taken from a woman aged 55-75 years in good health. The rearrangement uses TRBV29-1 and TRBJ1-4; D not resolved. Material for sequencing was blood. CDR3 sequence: CSGGEVEEKLFF. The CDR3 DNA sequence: TGCAGCGGCGGGGAGGTTGAGGAAAAACTGTTTTTT.